This T cell receptor beta chain was observed in a study of shared clonotypes between healthy human individuals. Whole-study results and caveats: Depth of sequencing was expected to influence donor clonotype sharing. Non-shared clonotypes were found to have lower generation probabilities than the clonotypes that were shared by all four of the sorted-subset donors.

In the original processing: Filtering of immunoSEQ junctional sequences could not match full-length read filtering. The assay was immunoSEQ multiplex PCR, and TCRdb's table has in-frame clones only and misses some. V and J calls and clone size are those listed in that table; D and trimming were worked out from the DNA. The sample carries more than 2 million clones, about 95% recorded once. V shed 6 bases and J shed 1 base, with 6 bases lying between them. The CDR3 has 12 residues. From germline, CDR1 is KGHSH and CDR2 LQKENI. Of note for this clone: The target antigen is unknown. Other DNA sequences in the sample encode the same CDR3.

Terminally differentiated effector memory CD45RA+ cells were excluded from the naive CD8 cells, which were CD45RO-negative and positively selected for CCR7. The chain employs TRBV18 and TRBJ1-1; D ambiguous. The sequencing input was naive CD8+ T cells sorted from blood. This sequence originates from a man younger than 35 in good health. CDR3: CASSSGNTEAFF. Here the CDR3 DNA reads TGTGCCAGCTCCTCCGGGAACACTGAAGCTTTCTTT.